A selection of T cell receptor beta chains follows, all from one sample in a study of radiotherapy plus CTLA-4 blockade in lung cancer. Some clones are missing from TCRdb's copy, which holds only in-frame ones; the method was immunoSEQ multiplex PCR. The sample holds 50,000 or so clones, around 69% seen once. This material consisted of peripheral blood, taken from a patient treated with radiotherapy plus ipilimumab. The source of these receptors is a human donor with non-small cell lung cancer who had stable disease on radiotherapy plus ipilimumab. Both conserved end residues are part of each CDR3. D genes are given only for firm matches. Size is omitted from some rows. Given values are once, few, many or a class for expanded clones.

TRBV6-5	NA	NA	TRBJ1-1	CASSYGINEAFF	TGTGCCAGCAGTTACGGAATCAATGAAGCTTTCTTT
TRBV5-1	NA	NA	TRBJ2-5	CASSSGWEETQYF	TGCGCCAGCAGCTCGGGCTGGGAAGAGACCCAGTACTTC
TRBV6-6	once	NA	TRBJ2-7	CASRTGTYEQYF	TGTGCCAGCAGGACAGGTACCTACGAGCAGTACTTC
TRBV4-1	few	NA	TRBJ2-7	CASSQDRSYPSSYEQYF	TGCGCCAGCAGCCAAGATCGGAGCTACCCGAGCTCCTACGAGCAGTACTTC
TRBV2	NA	TRBD1	TRBJ1-2	CASSGTGGNGYTF	TGTGCCAGCAGTGGGACAGGGGGCAATGGCTACACCTTC
TRBV27	NA	NA	TRBJ2-2	CASTDYPGDLTGELFF	TGTGCCAGCACCGACTACCCCGGCGATTTAACCGGGGAGCTGTTTTTT
TRBV18	NA	TRBD1	TRBJ1-2	CASSPGTGGAKFGYTF	TGTGCCAGCTCACCAGGGACAGGGGGAGCGAAATTCGGCTACACCTTC
TRBV4-3	NA	NA	TRBJ1-6	CASSQDSSSPLHF	TGCGCCAGCAGCCAGGACAGCTCCTCACCCCTCCACTTT
TRBV5-6	once	NA	TRBJ2-1	CASSRGSSYNEQFF	TGTGCCAGCAGCAGGGGGAGCTCCTACAATGAGCAGTTCTTC
TRBV10-2	NA	TRBD1	TRBJ2-5	CASSLQGAGRETQYF	TGCGCCAGCAGCTTGCAGGGGGCTGGGAGGGAGACCCAGTACTTC
TRBV5-1	NA	TRBD1	TRBJ1-1	CASSSPGQGLTEAFF	TGCGCCAGCAGCTCCCCGGGACAGGGGTTGACTGAAGCTTTCTTT
TRBV6-5	NA	NA	TRBJ1-6	CASSSRRYYNSPLHF	TGTGCCAGCAGTTCTCGACGGTACTATAATTCACCCCTCCACTTT
TRBV7-2	NA	TRBD1	TRBJ1-6	CASSLGLGGQNSPLHF	TGTGCCAGCAGCTTAGGATTGGGGGGACAGAATTCACCCCTCCACTTT
TRBV10-2	few	NA	TRBJ2-7	CASSESKGYEQYF	TGCGCCAGCAGTGAGTCGAAAGGGTACGAGCAGTACTTC
TRBV18	NA	NA	TRBJ1-2	CASSPPSGVQGYTF	TGTGCCAGCTCACCACCCTCAGGGGTTCAGGGCTACACCTTC
TRBV18	NA	TRBD2	TRBJ2-7	CASSPRAGDYEQYF	TGTGCCAGCTCACCACGAGCGGGGGACTACGAGCAGTACTTC
TRBV13	few	NA	TRBJ2-2	CASTLSRGLNTGELFF	TGTGCCAGCACCCTCTCGAGGGGTTTGAACACCGGGGAGCTGTTTTTT
TRBV5-1	NA	NA	TRBJ1-6	CASSLKGNNSPLHF	TGCGCCAGCAGCTTGAAAGGGAATAATTCACCCCTCCACTTT
TRBV5-1	few	NA	TRBJ1-1	CASSLGGDTEAFF	TGCGCCAGCAGCTTGGGTGGAGACACTGAAGCTTTCTTT
TRBV18	NA	TRBD2	TRBJ2-5	CASSPLSSGGIQETQYF	TGTGCCAGCTCACCACTTAGTAGCGGGGGGATTCAAGAGACCCAGTACTTC
TRBV9	NA	NA	TRBJ2-7	CASSVGVTYEQYF	TGTGCCAGCAGCGTAGGAGTCACCTACGAGCAGTACTTC
TRBV7-9	few	TRBD1	TRBJ1-1	CASSLAPGQGAQAEAFF	TGTGCCAGCAGCTTAGCCCCGGGACAGGGGGCTCAAGCTGAAGCTTTCTTT
TRBV6-6	NA	NA	TRBJ2-3	CASGQGTDTQYF	TGTGCCAGTGGCCAGGGCACAGATACGCAGTATTTT
TRBV18	NA	NA	TRBJ1-3	CASSPLPTAFHSGNTIYF	TGTGCCAGCTCACCGCTTCCGACAGCTTTCCACTCTGGAAACACCATATATTTT
TRBV30	NA	NA	TRBJ1-1	CAWSVLFGGGNTEAFF	TGTGCCTGGAGTGTACTGTTTGGGGGAGGGAACACTGAAGCTTTCTTT
TRBV6-1	NA	TRBD1	TRBJ2-3	CASTRGQATDTQYF	TGTGCCAGCACCAGGGGACAGGCTACAGATACGCAGTATTTT
TRBV7-9	NA	NA	TRBJ1-6	CASSRDGDNSPLHF	TGTGCCAGCAGCCGCGACGGAGATAATTCACCCCTCCACTTT
TRBV2	NA	TRBD1	TRBJ1-2	CASSKGPDRGNGYTF	TGTGCCAGCAGTAAAGGTCCTGACAGGGGCAATGGCTACACCTTC
TRBV9	once	NA	TRBJ2-2	CASSVVFWPSNTGELFF	TGTGCCAGCAGCGTAGTATTCTGGCCGTCGAACACCGGGGAGCTGTTTTTT
TRBV6-6	NA	NA	TRBJ2-3	CASNEHGSTDTQYF	TGTGCCAGCAACGAACACGGTTCCACAGATACGCAGTATTTT
TRBV6-1	NA	TRBD1	TRBJ1-2	CASKIDREGYTF	TGTGCCAGCAAAATAGACAGGGAAGGCTACACCTTC
TRBV7-6	NA	NA	TRBJ1-4	CASKGGRNEKLFF	TGTGCCAGCAAGGGGGGGAGGAATGAAAAACTGTTTTTT
TRBV6-6	NA	TRBD1	TRBJ1-1	CASSYAGTGNTEAFF	TGTGCCAGCAGTTACGCCGGGACAGGGAACACTGAAGCTTTCTTT
TRBV15	NA	TRBD1	TRBJ1-6	CATSRGQGGFGSPLHF	TGTGCCACCAGCAGAGGACAGGGTGGGTTCGGTTCACCCCTCCACTTT
TRBV7-6	NA	TRBD1	TRBJ2-7	CASSLAWDSSYEQYF	TGTGCCAGCAGCTTAGCCTGGGACAGCTCCTACGAGCAGTACTTC
TRBV7-2	NA	NA	TRBJ2-3	CASSLAFRPDTQYF	TGTGCCAGCAGCTTAGCGTTTCGGCCAGATACGCAGTATTTT